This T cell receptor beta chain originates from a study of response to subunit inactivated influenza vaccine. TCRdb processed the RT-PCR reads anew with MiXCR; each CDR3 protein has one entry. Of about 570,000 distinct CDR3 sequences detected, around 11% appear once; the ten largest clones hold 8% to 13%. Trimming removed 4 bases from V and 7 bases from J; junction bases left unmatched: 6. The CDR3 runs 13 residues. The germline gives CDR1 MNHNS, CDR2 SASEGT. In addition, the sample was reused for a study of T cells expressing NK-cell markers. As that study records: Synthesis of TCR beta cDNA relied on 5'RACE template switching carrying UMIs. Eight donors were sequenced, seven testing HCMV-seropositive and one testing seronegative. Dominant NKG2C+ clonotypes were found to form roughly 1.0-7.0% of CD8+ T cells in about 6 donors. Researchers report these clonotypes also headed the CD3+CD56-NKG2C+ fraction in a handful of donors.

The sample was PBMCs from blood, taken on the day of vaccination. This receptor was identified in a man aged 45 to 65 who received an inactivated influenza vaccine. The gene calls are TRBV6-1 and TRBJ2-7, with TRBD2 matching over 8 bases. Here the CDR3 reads CASSAGTRGEQYF. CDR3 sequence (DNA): TGTGCCAGCAGTGCCGGGACTAGGGGTGAGCAGTACTTC.